Below, one T cell receptor (beta chain) is given with its context. Antigen specificity is unknown. The data were taken from a study of spatial heterogeneity in lung cancer. Findings and limits, study-wide: Ubiquitous expanded tumor TCRs showed up in blood more at resection than follow-up.

Unique molecular identifiers, one per molecule, were present on every TCR cDNA molecule. TCRdb itself ran the 5' RACE reads through MiXCR, one entry per CDR3 protein. The sample carries around 45,000 distinct CDR3 sequences, roughly 10% recorded once. The time point was: sample taken at primary tumor resection. The input material, whole RNA from tumor, nontumor lung or frozen PBMC, was sequenced unsorted. Untreated early-stage non-small cell lung cancer patients, 55 to 85 in total, were the donors. The germline CDR1 and CDR2 sequences are MNHEY and SVGAGI. V was pared by 3 bases and J by 5 bases, with 12 bases of the junction left unmatched. This CDR3 is built from 17 residues.

This receptor was obtained from a female donor with early-stage non-small cell lung cancer. The V and J genes are TRBV6-5 and TRBJ2-3, with TRBD1 matching 9 bases. Material: PBMCs, obtained at surgery. This CDR3 reads CASSYTGTGPRGDTQYF. Written as DNA, the CDR3 is TGTGCCAGCAGTTATACCGGGACAGGGCCCCGGGGAGATACGCAGTATTTT.